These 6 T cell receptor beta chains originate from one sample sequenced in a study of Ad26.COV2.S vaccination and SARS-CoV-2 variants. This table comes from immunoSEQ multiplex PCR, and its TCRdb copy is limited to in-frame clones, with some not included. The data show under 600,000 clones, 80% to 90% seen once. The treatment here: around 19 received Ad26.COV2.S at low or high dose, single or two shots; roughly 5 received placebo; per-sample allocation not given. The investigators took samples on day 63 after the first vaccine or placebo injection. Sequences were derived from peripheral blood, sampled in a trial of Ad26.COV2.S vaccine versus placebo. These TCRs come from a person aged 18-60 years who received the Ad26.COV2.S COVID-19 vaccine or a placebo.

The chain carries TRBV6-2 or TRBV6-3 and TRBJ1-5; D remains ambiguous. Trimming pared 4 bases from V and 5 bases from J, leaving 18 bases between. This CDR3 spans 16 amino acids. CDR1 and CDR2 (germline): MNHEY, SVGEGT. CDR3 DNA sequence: TGTGCCAGCAGTTCCGACCGGGCCCGGTGGGATCAGCCCCAGCATTTT. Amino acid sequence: CASSSDRARWDQPQHF.

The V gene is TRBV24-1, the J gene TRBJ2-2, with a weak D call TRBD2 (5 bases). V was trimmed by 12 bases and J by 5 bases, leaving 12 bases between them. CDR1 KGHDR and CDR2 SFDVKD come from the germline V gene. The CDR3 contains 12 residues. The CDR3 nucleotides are TGTGCCGCGCGCGGGCGAACCGGGGAGCTGTTTTTT. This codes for CAARGRTGELFF.

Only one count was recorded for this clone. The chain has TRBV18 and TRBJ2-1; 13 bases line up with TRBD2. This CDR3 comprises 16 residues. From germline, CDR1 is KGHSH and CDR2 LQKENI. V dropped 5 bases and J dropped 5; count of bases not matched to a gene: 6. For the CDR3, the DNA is TGTGCCAGCTCATTACCTGGACTAGCGGGAGACAATGAGCAGTTCTTC. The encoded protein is CASSLPGLAGDNEQFF. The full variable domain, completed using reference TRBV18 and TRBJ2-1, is NAGVMQNPRHLVRRRGQEARLRCSPMKGHSHVYWYRQLPEEGLKFMVYLQKENIIDESGMPKERFSAEFPKEGPSILRIQQVVRGDSAAYFCASSLPGLAGDNEQFFGPGTRLTVL.

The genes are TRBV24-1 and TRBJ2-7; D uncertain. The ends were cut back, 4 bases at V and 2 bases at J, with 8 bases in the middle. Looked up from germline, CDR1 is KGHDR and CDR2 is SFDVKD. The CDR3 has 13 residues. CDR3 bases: TGTGCCACCAGTGACGACCTTACCTACGAGCAGTACTTC. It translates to CATSDDLTYEQYF.

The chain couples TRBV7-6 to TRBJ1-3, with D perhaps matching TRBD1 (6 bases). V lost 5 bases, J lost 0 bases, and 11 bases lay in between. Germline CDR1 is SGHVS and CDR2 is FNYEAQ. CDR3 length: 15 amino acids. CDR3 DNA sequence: TGTGCCAGCAGCACGGGGGGGGCCTCTGGAAACACCATATATTTT. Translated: CASSTGGASGNTIYF.

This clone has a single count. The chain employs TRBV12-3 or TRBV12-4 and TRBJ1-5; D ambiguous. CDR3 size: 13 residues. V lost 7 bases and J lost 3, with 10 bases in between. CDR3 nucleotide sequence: TGTGCCAGCACCGAACTTAACAATCAGCCCCAGCATTTT. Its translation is CASTELNNQPQHF.